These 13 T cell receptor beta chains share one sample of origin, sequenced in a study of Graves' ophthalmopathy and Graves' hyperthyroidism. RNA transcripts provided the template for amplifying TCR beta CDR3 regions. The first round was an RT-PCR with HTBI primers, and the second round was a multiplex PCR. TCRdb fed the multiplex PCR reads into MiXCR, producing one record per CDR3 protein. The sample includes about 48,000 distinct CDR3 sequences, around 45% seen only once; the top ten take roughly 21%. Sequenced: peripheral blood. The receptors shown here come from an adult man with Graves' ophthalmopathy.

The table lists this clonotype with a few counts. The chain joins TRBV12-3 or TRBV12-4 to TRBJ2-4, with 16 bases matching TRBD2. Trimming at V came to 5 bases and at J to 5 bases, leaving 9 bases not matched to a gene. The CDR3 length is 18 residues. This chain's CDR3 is CASSPAGLAGGQENIQYF. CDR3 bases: TGTGCCAGCAGTCCGGCGGGACTAGCGGGGGGGCAGGAAAACATTCAGTACTTC.

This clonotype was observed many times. In DNA, the CDR3 is TGTGCCAGCTCATCTGACTTGGACCAGCCCCAGCATTTT. This gives the protein CASSSDLDQPQHF. The rearrangement links TRBV18 to TRBJ1-5; D gene uncertain. The CDR3 loop spans 13 amino acids. Deletions cut 5 bases from V and 7 bases from J, with 12 bases between. The germline gives CDR1 KGHSH, CDR2 LQKENI. The entire variable domain, with the rest obtained from reference TRBV18 and TRBJ1-5, is as follows: NAGVMQNPRHLVRRRGQEARLRCSPMKGHSHVYWYRQLPEEGLKFMVYLQKENIIDESGMPKERFSAEFPKEGPSILRIQQVVRGDSAAYFCASSSDLDQPQHFGDGTRLSIL.

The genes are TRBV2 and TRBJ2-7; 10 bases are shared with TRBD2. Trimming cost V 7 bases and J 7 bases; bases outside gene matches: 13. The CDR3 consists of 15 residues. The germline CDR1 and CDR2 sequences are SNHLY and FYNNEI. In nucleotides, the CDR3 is TGTGCCAGCATCGAGAGGCTAGCGGGAGACAGGGAGCAGTACTTC. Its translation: CASIERLAGDREQYF.

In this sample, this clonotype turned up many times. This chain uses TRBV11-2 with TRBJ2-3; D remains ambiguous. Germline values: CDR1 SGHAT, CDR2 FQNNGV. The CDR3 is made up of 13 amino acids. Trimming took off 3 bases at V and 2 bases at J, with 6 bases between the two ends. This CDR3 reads CASSFAFTDTQYF. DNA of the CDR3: TGTGCCAGCAGCTTTGCATTCACAGATACGCAGTATTTT.

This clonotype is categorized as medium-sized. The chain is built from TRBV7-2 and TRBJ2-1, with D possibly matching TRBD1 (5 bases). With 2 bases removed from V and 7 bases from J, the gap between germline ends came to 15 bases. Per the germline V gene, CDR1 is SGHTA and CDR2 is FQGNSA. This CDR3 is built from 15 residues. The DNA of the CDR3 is TGTGCCAGCAGCTTATCACAGGCATGGGGTAATGAGCAGTTCTTC. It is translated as CASSLSQAWGNEQFF.

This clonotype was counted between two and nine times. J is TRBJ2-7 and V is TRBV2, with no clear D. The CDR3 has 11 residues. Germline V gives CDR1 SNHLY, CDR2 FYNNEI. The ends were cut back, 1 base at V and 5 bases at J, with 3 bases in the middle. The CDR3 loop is CASSEGNEQYF. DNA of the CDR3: TGTGCCAGCAGTGAAGGGAACGAGCAGTACTTC.

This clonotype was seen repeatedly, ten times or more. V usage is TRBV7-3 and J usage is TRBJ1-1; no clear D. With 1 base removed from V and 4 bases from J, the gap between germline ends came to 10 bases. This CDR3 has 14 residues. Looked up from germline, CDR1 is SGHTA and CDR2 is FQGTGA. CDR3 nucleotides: TGTGCCAGCAGCTTAAACTCCCGGGGCACTGAAGCTTTCTTT. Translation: CASSLNSRGTEAFF.

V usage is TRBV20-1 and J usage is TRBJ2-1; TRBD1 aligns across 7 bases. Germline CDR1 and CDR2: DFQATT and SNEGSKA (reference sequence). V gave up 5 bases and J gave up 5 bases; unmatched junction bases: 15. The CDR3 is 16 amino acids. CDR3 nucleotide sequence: TGCAGTGCTTTTCCACCACAGGGACAGTACCACAATGAGCAGTTCTTC. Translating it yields CSAFPPQGQYHNEQFF.

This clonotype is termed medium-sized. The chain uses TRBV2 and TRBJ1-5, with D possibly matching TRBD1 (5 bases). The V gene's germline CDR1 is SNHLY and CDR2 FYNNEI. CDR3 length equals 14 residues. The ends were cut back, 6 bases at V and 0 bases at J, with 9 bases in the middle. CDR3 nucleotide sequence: TGTGCCAGCAGGTCAGGGTATAGCAATCAGCCCCAGCATTTT. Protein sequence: CASRSGYSNQPQHF.

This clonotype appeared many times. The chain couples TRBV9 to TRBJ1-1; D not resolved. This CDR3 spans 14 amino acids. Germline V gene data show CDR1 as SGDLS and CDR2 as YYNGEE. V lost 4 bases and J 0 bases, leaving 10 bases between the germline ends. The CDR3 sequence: CASSPHDMNTEAFF. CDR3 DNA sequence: TGTGCCAGCAGCCCCCACGACATGAACACTGAAGCTTTCTTT.

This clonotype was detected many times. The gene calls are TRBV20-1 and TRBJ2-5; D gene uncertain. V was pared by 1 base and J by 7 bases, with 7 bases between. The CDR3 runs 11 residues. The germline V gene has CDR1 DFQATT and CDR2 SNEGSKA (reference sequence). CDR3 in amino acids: CSARASMTQYF. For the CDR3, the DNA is TGCAGTGCTAGAGCGTCAATGACCCAGTACTTC.

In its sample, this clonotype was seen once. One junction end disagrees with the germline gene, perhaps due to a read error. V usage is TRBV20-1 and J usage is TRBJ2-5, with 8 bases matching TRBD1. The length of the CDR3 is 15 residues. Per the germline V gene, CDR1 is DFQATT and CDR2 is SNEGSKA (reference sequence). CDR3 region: CGARGRTGNQETQYF. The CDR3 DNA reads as TGCGGTGCTAGAGGTCGGACAGGGAACCAAGAGACCCAGTACTTC.

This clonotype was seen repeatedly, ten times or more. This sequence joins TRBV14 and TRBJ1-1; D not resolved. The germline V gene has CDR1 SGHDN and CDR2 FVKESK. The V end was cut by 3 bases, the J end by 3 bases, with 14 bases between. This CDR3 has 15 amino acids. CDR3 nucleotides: TGTGCCAGCAGCCATGGGTGGGCGTCGGACACTGAAGCTTTCTTT. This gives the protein CASSHGWASDTEAFF.